Presented here are 6 T cell receptor beta chains from one specimen sequenced in a study of lymphopenia after photon versus proton radiotherapy. The protocol was immunoSEQ multiplex PCR, while the TCRdb copy is restricted to in-frame clones and leaves out a portion. The table includes 25,000 to 35,000 clones, almost 90% detected once. The sequenced sample was peripheral blood, obtained from a patient treated with photon-based radiotherapy. These receptors originate from a woman between 50 and 59 years old with pancreatic cancer.

The chain is built from TRBV19 and TRBJ2-7; D remains ambiguous. The germline V gene has CDR1 LNHDA and CDR2 SQIVND (reference sequence). CDR3 length equals 10 residues. V was shortened by 5 bases and J by 4 bases, with 3 bases between the two germline ends. The CDR3 DNA reads TGTGCCAGTAGTCTTTACGAGCAGTACTTC. It codes for CASSLYEQYF.

The rearrangement joins TRBV5-6 to TRBJ2-7; either TRBD1 or TRBD2 may fit D (5 bases each). Germline-derived CDR1 and CDR2 are SGHDT and YYEEEE. The CDR3 runs 15 residues. V dropped 4 bases and J dropped 6 bases, with 20 bases sitting between them. The CDR3 spells CASSPRRGATVEQYF. In nucleotides, the CDR3 is TGTGCCAGCAGCCCCCGTAGAGGGGCTACGGTCGAGCAGTACTTC.

The rearrangement links TRBV27 to TRBJ2-1, with TRBD2 matching over 10 bases. V shed 1 base and J 7 bases; nucleotides not matched to a gene: 10. The CDR3 is made up of 17 amino acids. Per the germline V gene, CDR1 is MNHEY and CDR2 is SMNVEV (reference sequence). The DNA for the CDR3 is TGTGCCAGCAGTTTATACCCCCCCGGACTAGCGGCAAATGAGCAGTTCTTC. This translates into CASSLYPPGLAANEQFF.

This clone was seen only once. This chain links TRBV11-2 with TRBJ2-7; TRBD2 aligns across 8 bases. The CDR3 length is 15 residues. Trimming at V came to 1 base and at J to 2 bases, leaving 4 bases not matched to a gene. Per germline, CDR1 SGHAT and CDR2 FQNNGV. CDR3 region: CASSLVTSGAYEQYF. In nucleotides, the CDR3 is TGTGCCAGCAGCTTAGTAACTAGCGGAGCCTACGAGCAGTACTTC.

J is TRBJ2-3 and V is TRBV9, with D perhaps TRBD2 (6 bases). V lost 4 bases and J lost 6, with 18 bases in between. The CDR3 totals 15 residues. Per the germline V gene, CDR1 is SGDLS and CDR2 is YYNGEE. CDR3 loop: CASSTQGTATDTQYF. CDR3 in DNA: TGTGCCAGCAGCACTCAAGGGACTGCAACTGATACGCAGTATTTT.

V and J are TRBV28 and TRBJ1-5, with 8 bases matching TRBD1. J gave up 2 bases and V 1 base, and 4 bases lay outside the gene matches. Per germline, CDR1 MDHEN and CDR2 SYDVKM. This CDR3 spans 16 amino acids. CDR3 residues: CASSLLQGGGNQPQHF. As DNA, the CDR3 is TGTGCCAGCAGTTTATTACAGGGGGGCGGCAATCAGCCCCAGCATTTT.